This passage covers 31 T cell receptor beta chains from one sample sequenced in a study of blood T cell repertoires in COVID-19. The table came from immunoSEQ multiplex PCR; TCRdb's copy has only in-frame clones and leaves some out. This table has around 180,000 clones, more than 75% appearing once. Sequenced material: PBMCs or T cells enriched from blood (not recorded which). Every receptor here comes from a woman aged 45-65 years with acute COVID-19.

This rearrangement joins TRBV5-1 to TRBJ1-3, with D hard to call. The CDR3 is 15 amino acids. Germline V CDR1 and CDR2: SGHRS, YFSETQ. The germline V and J ends were trimmed by 2 bases and 4 bases, with 13 bases remaining between them. The CDR3 DNA reads TGCGCCAGCAGCTTTGCGATCGGGGTAGGAAACACCATATATTTT. Protein product: CASSFAIGVGNTIYF.

The chain has TRBV6-2 or TRBV6-3 and TRBJ1-1; 10 bases are a match to TRBD1. The CDR3 loop spans 18 amino acids. Germline V gene sequence: CDR1 MNHEY, CDR2 SVGEGT. V shed 4 bases and J 4 bases; nucleotides not matched to a gene: 15. The CDR3 coding sequence is TGTGCCAGCAGTTTTAAGACAGGGGGCTTTTCTATGAGCACTGAAGCTTTCTTT. Translating it yields CASSFKTGGFSMSTEAFF.

The V and J genes are TRBV7-3 and TRBJ2-3; 13 bases are shared with TRBD2. V shed 2 bases and J 6 bases; nucleotides not matched to a gene: 14. CDR1 SGHTA and CDR2 FQGTGA come from the germline V gene. The CDR3 has 19 residues. The CDR3 DNA is TGTGCCAGCAGCTTATGGGGCGGGACTAGCGGGGCCTATATGGATACGCAGTATTTT. Protein: CASSLWGGTSGAYMDTQYF.

V and J are TRBV7-2 and TRBJ1-5; 8 nucleotides align to TRBD1. Trimming cost V 1 base and J 4 bases; bases outside gene matches: 6. The germline V gene has CDR1 SGHTA and CDR2 FQGNSA. The length of the CDR3 is 16 residues. CDR3 nucleotide sequence: TGTGCCAGCAGCTTAGTATGGCAGGGGGCGAATCAGCCCCAGCATTTT. It yields the protein CASSLVWQGANQPQHF.

The chain is built from TRBV3-1 (or the pseudogene TRBV3-2) and TRBJ2-7, with D unresolved. The CDR3 is 13 residues long. Germline V gives CDR1 LGHDT, CDR2 YNNKEL (reference sequence). V was trimmed by 1 base and J by 1 base, leaving 5 bases between them. The CDR3 protein is CASSQGSSYEQYV. CDR3 DNA: TGTGCCAGCAGCCAAGGCAGTTCCTACGAGCAGTACGTC.

This clone was found a few times. The chain's CDR3 is CASSFWNRRNSPLHF. Here the CDR3 DNA reads TGTGCCAGCAGCTTCTGGAACCGGAGAAATTCACCCCTCCACTTT. This rearrangement joins TRBV5-6 to TRBJ1-6; no firm D call. Trimming pared 2 bases from V and 7 bases from J, leaving 13 bases between. The CDR3 totals 15 residues. The germline V gene encodes CDR1 SGHDT and CDR2 YYEEEE.

The V gene is TRBV5-1, the J gene TRBJ1-1, with 7 bases that match TRBD1. CDR1 SGHRS and CDR2 YFSETQ come from the germline V gene. The CDR3 loop spans 14 amino acids. V lost 3 bases to trimming and J lost 4 bases; unmatched junction nucleotides: 6. The CDR3 sequence: CASSSRQGGTEAFF. The CDR3 DNA reads as TGCGCCAGCAGCTCCAGACAGGGCGGCACTGAAGCTTTCTTT.

The chain employs TRBV7-2 and TRBJ2-2; 8 bases match TRBD2. The trim removed 5 bases at V and 3 bases at J, leaving 8 bases unmatched. This CDR3 comprises 16 residues. Germline V gives CDR1 SGHTA, CDR2 FQGNSA. The CDR3 bases are TGTGCCAGCAGCCCAAAAAGCGGGGGCTACACCGGGGAGCTGTTTTTT. This codes for CASSPKSGGYTGELFF.

The rearrangement links TRBV4-2 to TRBJ1-3; D remains unclear. The CDR3 runs to 17 residues. Looked up from germline, CDR1 is LGHNA and CDR2 is YNFKEQ. The V and J ends lost 1 base and 7 bases respectively, with 20 bases between them. The CDR3 reads CASSQVTGSSAGNTIYF. As DNA, the CDR3 is TGTGCCAGCAGCCAAGTGACCGGGAGCTCGGCGGGGAACACCATATATTTT.

The V call is TRBV28, the J call TRBJ1-4, with 7 bases aligning to TRBD1. Germline V CDR1 and CDR2: MDHEN, SYDVKM. Trimming at V came to 6 bases and at J to 7 bases, leaving 14 bases not matched to a gene. CDR3 length: 16 amino acids. CDR3: CASRSRRGGGVEKLFF. The CDR3 nucleotides are TGTGCCAGCAGGTCCCGAAGAGGGGGCGGGGTTGAAAAACTGTTTTTT. Variable domain in full (rest from reference TRBV28 and TRBJ1-4): DVKVTQSSRYLVKRTGEKVFLECVQDMDHENMFWYRQDPGLGLRLIYFSYDVKMKEKGDIPEGYSVSREKKERFSLILESASTNQTSMYLCASRSRRGGGVEKLFFGSGTQLSVL.

The chain is built from TRBV9 and TRBJ1-1; a weak D match, TRBD1 (6 bases). CDR1 is SGDLS, CDR2 YYNGEE, per germline. V shed 3 bases and J shed 7 bases, with 19 bases lying between them. The CDR3 length is 15 residues. The CDR3 sequence is CASSDRGGGGGEAFF. Written as DNA, the CDR3 is TGTGCCAGCAGCGACCGCGGAGGGGGGGGCGGTGAAGCTTTCTTT.

The V call is TRBV7-9, the J call TRBJ1-2; D unresolved. Per the germline V gene, CDR1 is SEHNR and CDR2 is FQNEAQ (reference sequence). V was pared by 5 bases and J by 4 bases, with 8 bases between. The CDR3 has 12 residues. CDR3 sequence: CASSPDSYGYTF. The CDR3 bases are TGTGCCAGCAGCCCCGACTCCTATGGCTACACCTTC.

Turning to this clone: Other DNA variants within this sample encode the same CDR3. The chain recombines TRBV29-1 with TRBJ2-1, with 11 positions matching TRBD2. Germline CDR1 is SQVTM and CDR2 is ANQGSEA. CDR3 length: 16 residues. Trimming at V came to 1 base and at J to 2 bases, leaving 4 bases not matched to a gene. In nucleotides, the CDR3 is TGCAGCGTTGAAGGACTAGCGGGGTGGACCTACAATGAGCAGTTCTTC. It translates to CSVEGLAGWTYNEQFF.

The V gene is TRBV7-6, the J gene TRBJ1-5; D unresolved. This CDR3 has 15 residues. The germline V gene encodes CDR1 SGHVS and CDR2 FNYEAQ. Trimming removed 1 base from V and 2 bases from J, with 9 bases in between. Written as DNA, the CDR3 is TGTGCCAGCAGCTTAGGCGCCGTTGGCAATCAGCCCCAGCATTTT. This codes for CASSLGAVGNQPQHF. Drawing the rest from reference TRBV7-6 and TRBJ1-5, the complete variable domain is GAGVSQSPRYKVTKRGQDVALRCDPISGHVSLYWYRQALGQGPEFLTYFNYEAQQDKSGLPNDRFSAERPEGSISTLTIQRTEQRDSAMYRCASSLGAVGNQPQHFGDGTRLSIL.

The rearrangement links TRBV7-2 to TRBJ1-1, with 7 bases lining up with TRBD1. Germline CDR1 SGHTA, CDR2 FQGNSA. J gave up 3 bases and V 4 bases, and 14 bases lay outside the gene matches. The CDR3 is 17 residues long. CDR3 sequence: CASSSPETGHFDTEAFF. The CDR3 DNA reads as TGTGCCAGCAGCTCACCCGAGACAGGGCACTTCGACACTGAAGCTTTCTTT.

This clone was counted once. V and J are TRBV28 and TRBJ1-6, with TRBD1 matching 7 bases. The junction had 9 bases not matched to a gene; V was cut back by 6 bases and J by 10 bases. The CDR3 totals 14 residues. Germline V gives CDR1 MDHEN, CDR2 SYDVKM. This CDR3 is CASSSIGGKSPLHF. In nucleotides, the CDR3 is TGTGCCAGCAGCTCGATAGGGGGCAAGTCACCCCTCCACTTT.

V and J are TRBV28 and TRBJ1-2; 10 nucleotides agree with TRBD1. The trim removed 1 base at V and 0 bases at J, leaving 5 bases unmatched. Germline assignment: CDR1 MDHEN and CDR2 SYDVKM. This CDR3 contains 17 residues. CDR3 DNA: TGTGCCAGCAGTTTATCGGGACAGGGGACCTCTAACTATGGCTACACCTTC. This codes for CASSLSGQGTSNYGYTF.

The V call is TRBV5-1, the J call TRBJ1-2; 7 positions agree with TRBD1. In germline, CDR1 is SGHRS, CDR2 YFSETQ. The CDR3 spans 14 residues. The junction had 9 bases not matched to a gene; V was cut back by 4 bases and J by 6 bases. The CDR3 region has the DNA TGCGCCAGCAGCCCATCAAGACAGGGCCATGGCTACACCTTC. Translating gives CASSPSRQGHGYTF.

The chain joins TRBV7-9 to TRBJ1-4; D gene unclear. This CDR3 has 13 amino acids. From germline, CDR1 is SEHNR and CDR2 FQNEAQ (reference sequence). V lost 5 bases and J lost 8, with 12 bases in between. The CDR3 bases are TGTGCCAGCAGCGGCAAGGGAGGGGAAAAACTGTTTTTT. Protein product: CASSGKGGEKLFF.

The chain joins TRBV5-1 to TRBJ2-5, with D perhaps matching TRBD2 (5 bases). The germline V and J ends were trimmed by 0 bases and 6 bases, with 12 bases remaining between them. Germline V gene lookup returns CDR1 SGHRS and CDR2 YFSETQ. CDR3 length equals 14 residues. This CDR3 reads CASSLDLGLQTQYF. CDR3 nucleotides: TGCGCCAGCAGCTTGGATCTAGGACTGCAGACCCAGTACTTC.

The rearrangement links TRBV3-1 (or the pseudogene TRBV3-2) to TRBJ2-1; 7 bases line up with TRBD2. Germline V lookup: CDR1 LGHDT, CDR2 YNNKEL (reference sequence). V lost 0 bases and J lost 11; bases outside the gene matches: 10. The CDR3 consists of 15 residues. The CDR3 DNA is TGTGCCAGCAGCCAAGATCGGGGACTACCTCCGAAGCAGTTCTTC. Translation gives CASSQDRGLPPKQFF.

V usage is TRBV5-1 and J usage is TRBJ2-1; D is unresolved. Germline CDR1 SGHRS, CDR2 YFSETQ. The CDR3 contains 12 residues. Deletions cut 4 bases from V and 8 bases from J, with 10 bases between. CDR3 sequence: CASSHVGDEQFF. The DNA of the CDR3 is TGCGCCAGCAGCCATGTCGGAGATGAGCAGTTCTTC.

V usage is TRBV6-5 and J usage is TRBJ1-1, with TRBD1 matching 9 bases. V lost 2 bases to trimming and J lost 3 bases; unmatched junction nucleotides: 1. This CDR3 comprises 14 residues. Germline lookup yields CDR1 MNHEY and CDR2 SVGAGI. In DNA, the CDR3 is TGTGCCAGCAGTTACGACAGGGGGGACACTGAAGCTTTCTTT. Translation gives CASSYDRGDTEAFF.

The V call is TRBV5-1, the J call TRBJ2-1; D remains ambiguous. The CDR3 has 15 amino acids. Germline V gene lookup returns CDR1 SGHRS and CDR2 YFSETQ. The V gene lost 3 bases and the J gene lost 3 bases, with 13 bases spanning the gap. The CDR3 DNA reads TGCGCCAGCAGCTCAGACATGACCGTCTACAATGAGCAGTTCTTC. Amino acid sequence: CASSSDMTVYNEQFF.

This clone was counted only a few times. The V call is TRBV29-1, the J call TRBJ2-5, with 13 nucleotides matching TRBD2. After removal of 4 bases from V and 2 bases from J, the junction contained 1 base not matched to a gene. Germline V gene lookup returns CDR1 SQVTM and CDR2 ANQGSEA. This CDR3 spans 14 amino acids. CDR3 nucleotides: TGCAGCGTTGGACTAGCGGGGGGTCAAGAGACCCAGTACTTC. Amino acid sequence: CSVGLAGGQETQYF.

The chain joins TRBV5-1 to TRBJ2-5; D might be TRBD1 (7 bases). The CDR3 length is 15 residues. Germline CDR1 reads SGHRS; CDR2 reads YFSETQ. Trimming took off 0 bases at V and 5 bases at J, with 14 bases between the two ends. CDR3 nucleotides: TGCGCCAGCAGCTTGGCCGGAGGGGGCGTGGAGACCCAGTACTTC. This encodes CASSLAGGGVETQYF. Together with reference TRBV5-1 and TRBJ2-5, the CDR3 gives the full variable domain: KAGVTQTPRYLIKTRGQQVTLSCSPISGHRSVSWYQQTPGQGLQFLFEYFSETQRNKGNFPGRFSGRQFSNSRSEMNVSTLELGDSALYLCASSLAGGGVETQYFGPGTRLLVL.

The gene calls are TRBV6-5 and TRBJ2-7, with 9 bases matching TRBD1. CDR3 length: 13 residues. CDR1 is MNHEY, CDR2 SVGAGI, per germline. V lost 3 bases to trimming and J lost 12 bases; unmatched junction nucleotides: 9. The CDR3 nucleotides are TGTGCCAGCAGTTATTCGTCCGGGACAGGGTTGTACGTC. Residues: CASSYSSGTGLYV.

The V call is TRBV5-5, the J call TRBJ1-6, with 8 bases that match TRBD1. Trimming took 2 bases from V and 8 from J; bases not matched to a gene: 6. Germline V gene data show CDR1 as SGHKS and CDR2 as YYEKEE (reference sequence). This CDR3 region has 15 residues. This CDR3 reads CASSFRGRMDSPLHF. CDR3 coding DNA: TGTGCCAGCAGCTTCAGGGGGCGTATGGATTCACCCCTCCACTTT.

CDR3 sequence (DNA): TGTGCCAGCAGCCGGATGACAGGGGGCCAAGAGACCCAGTACTTC. It translates to CASSRMTGGQETQYF. J is TRBJ2-5 and V is TRBV5-8; 9 bases align to TRBD1. CDR3 length: 15 residues. Unmatched junction bases numbered 5, after V lost 4 bases and J lost 1 base. From germline, CDR1 is SGHTS and CDR2 YDEGEE.

V is TRBV7-2 and J is TRBJ1-2; D not resolved. The V end lost 6 bases, the J end lost 0 bases, and 5 bases lay between the germline ends. The germline gives CDR1 SGHTA, CDR2 FQGNSA. The CDR3 has 12 amino acids. The CDR3 region has the DNA TGTGCCAGCAGGGCCACTAACTATGGCTACACCTTC. This encodes CASRATNYGYTF.

This clone was picked up a small number of times. The chain combines TRBV7-3 with TRBJ2-5; maybe TRBD2 (5 bases). Trimming pared 5 bases from V and 4 bases from J, leaving 20 bases between. Looked up from germline, CDR1 is SGHTA and CDR2 is FQGTGA. The CDR3 sequence is 16 residues long. The CDR3: CASSPSLDSEVETQYF. CDR3 in DNA: TGTGCCAGCAGCCCCTCCCTTGATAGCGAGGTAGAGACCCAGTACTTC.